The next 9 T cell receptor beta chains were all read from a single sample in a study of shared clonotypes between healthy human individuals. TCRdb's table, derived via immunoSEQ multiplex PCR, lists solely in-frame clones and lacks some. This table holds some 2.1 million clones, around 93% found once. Positive CCR7 selection of CD45RO-negative cells yielded the naive CD8 cells, and terminally differentiated effector memory CD45RA+ cells were excluded. Material: naive CD8+ T cells from PBMCs. The receptors were gathered from a young man in good health. Some clones in this sample may be carry-over from other donors' samples.

This chain uses TRBV6-6 with TRBJ1-1; 9 bases map to TRBD1. Germline V gives CDR1 MNHNY, CDR2 SVGAGI (reference sequence). Trimming cost V 4 bases and J 1 base; bases outside gene matches: 1. The CDR3 is 14 amino acids. CDR3 nucleotides: TGTGCCAGCAGTTCGGGACAGGGGAACACTGAAGCTTTCTTT. Amino acids: CASSSGQGNTEAFF.

V usage is TRBV30 and J usage is TRBJ1-1; possibly TRBD1 for D (5 bases). Germline CDR1 is GTSNPN and CDR2 is SVGIG (reference sequence). V was trimmed by 5 bases and J by 2 bases, leaving 15 bases between them. The CDR3 contains 14 residues. This CDR3 reads CAWVKQGSNTEAFF. The CDR3 region has the DNA TGTGCCTGGGTCAAGCAGGGATCAAACACTGAAGCTTTCTTT.

This chain joins TRBV15 and TRBJ2-7; D is perhaps TRBD1 (6 bases). The CDR3 is 15 residues long. CDR1 is LNHNV and CDR2 is YYDKDF in the germline V gene (reference sequence). Trimming shortened V by 1 base and J by 0 bases, and 10 bases separated the two germline ends. CDR3 sequence reads: CATSRGTASSYEQYF. Written as DNA, the CDR3 is TGTGCCACCAGCAGAGGGACAGCGAGCTCCTACGAGCAGTACTTC.

The gene calls are TRBV9 and TRBJ2-2; 7 bases map to TRBD1. The junction had 12 bases not matched to a gene; V was cut back by 4 bases and J by 3 bases. The CDR3 totals 17 residues. Germline assignment: CDR1 SGDLS and CDR2 YYNGEE. This CDR3 reads CASSPPLDRNYTGELFF. CDR3 DNA sequence: TGTGCCAGCAGCCCCCCCTTGGACAGGAACTACACCGGGGAGCTGTTTTTT.

The rearrangement uses TRBV9 and TRBJ1-4; possible D gene TRBD1, 5 bases. Per germline, CDR1 SGDLS and CDR2 YYNGEE. The length of the CDR3 is 15 residues. Trimming removed 0 bases at V and 6 bases at J, with 12 bases between. The CDR3 DNA is TGTGCCAGCAGCGTAGGAGAAGGGGATTATGAAAAACTGTTTTTT. This encodes CASSVGEGDYEKLFF.

The CDR3 sequence is CASSLDEYSNQPQHF. The CDR3 nucleotides read TGTGCCAGCAGCTTAGACGAGTATAGCAATCAGCCCCAGCATTTT. The V gene is TRBV7-8, the J gene TRBJ1-5; D is undetermined. The CDR3 runs to 15 residues. Germline values: CDR1 SGHVS, CDR2 FQNEAQ. V was pared by 1 base and J by 0 bases, with 7 bases between.

This chain links TRBV4-1 with TRBJ2-7; TRBD1 agrees at 9 bases. The CDR3 spans 18 residues. The germline V gene encodes CDR1 MGHRA and CDR2 YSYEKL. The V segment lost 0 bases and the J segment 1 base; nucleotides outside the gene matches: 10. The CDR3 loop reads CASSQEYWSGTGSYEQYF. The CDR3 DNA sequence: TGCGCCAGCAGCCAAGAATACTGGTCGGGGACAGGGTCCTACGAGCAGTACTTC.

DNA of the CDR3: TGTGCCAGCAGCTCGAGGGTGGGGACAGTCACAGATACGCAGTATTTT. Its translation is CASSSRVGTVTDTQYF. The V call is TRBV7-2, the J call TRBJ2-3, with TRBD1 matching over 7 bases. This CDR3 is built from 16 residues. Germline-derived CDR1 and CDR2 are SGHTA and FQGNSA. The trim removed 4 bases at V and 2 bases at J, leaving 9 bases unmatched.

V usage is TRBV19 and J usage is TRBJ1-1; the match to TRBD1 covers 7 bases. Per germline, CDR1 LNHDA and CDR2 SQIVND (reference sequence). This CDR3 region has 13 residues. The V segment lost 9 bases and the J segment 0 bases; nucleotides outside the gene matches: 4. CDR3 coding DNA: TGTGCCAGCTTGGGACAGATGAACACTGAAGCTTTCTTT. Translation gives CASLGQMNTEAFF.